These 30 T cell receptor beta chains were sequenced from one sample in a study of CD8+ T cells in alopecia areata. After isolation, RNA underwent reverse transcription to generate cDNA as the sequencing template. Here immunoSEQ multiplex PCR was the method, and the copy in TCRdb shows in-frame clones only, minus some. The data contain about 200,000 clones, about 61% of them singletons. Sequencing input: CD8+ T cells sorted from blood. All receptors derive from a human donor in good health.

A word on this clone: This CDR3 is also generated by other DNA sequences in the sample. The genes are TRBV29-1 and TRBJ2-2; 7 bases line up with TRBD1. CDR3 length: 12 residues. Germline-derived CDR1 and CDR2 are SQVTM and ANQGSEA. The V gene end was trimmed by 5 bases and the J gene end by 4 bases; junction bases not matched to a gene: 1. DNA for the CDR3: TGCAGCGTTCCAGGGGGCACCGGGGAGCTGTTTTTT. It yields the protein CSVPGGTGELFF.

This clone showed up just a few times. The sample holds other DNA sequences that translate to the same CDR3. This sequence joins TRBV29-1 and TRBJ2-1; the match to TRBD1 covers 7 bases. The V segment lost 4 bases and the J segment 0 bases; nucleotides outside the gene matches: 0. This CDR3 spans 13 amino acids. Germline CDR1 and CDR2: SQVTM and ANQGSEA. CDR3 region: CSVAGGSYNEQFF. DNA of the CDR3: TGCAGCGTTGCAGGGGGCTCCTACAATGAGCAGTTCTTC.

The chain employs TRBV27 and TRBJ2-7, with D perhaps matching TRBD1 (5 bases). The CDR3 length is 13 residues. Germline V lookup: CDR1 MNHEY, CDR2 SMNVEV (reference sequence). V gave up 6 bases and J gave up 4 bases, with 13 bases separating them. DNA for the CDR3: TGTGCCAGCAGATCGACAGATAATTACGAGCAGTACTTC. The encoded protein is CASRSTDNYEQYF.

V usage is TRBV29-1 and J usage is TRBJ1-3; weak D call: TRBD1 (6 bases). V was shortened by 6 bases and J by 10 bases, with 16 bases between the two germline ends. The length of the CDR3 is 12 residues. Germline V gene data show CDR1 as SQVTM and CDR2 as ANQGSEA. The CDR3 protein is CSVVEGERTIYF. CDR3 bases: TGCAGCGTGGTCGAGGGGGAAAGGACCATATATTTT.

The table lists this clone with a few counts. This chain connects TRBV7-9 to TRBJ1-1; D is ambiguous. V lost 0 bases, J lost 8 bases, and 7 bases lay in between. From germline, CDR1 is SEHNR and CDR2 FQNEAQ (reference sequence). This CDR3 has 12 amino acids. The CDR3 DNA sequence: TGTGCCAGCAGCTTAGCGCGGCCGGAAGCTTTCTTT. This translates into CASSLARPEAFF.

The DNA of the CDR3 is TGTGCCAGTAGTGAGGTGGTTCAGGCTGGCTATGGCTACACCTTC. Translated, it gives CASSEVVQAGYGYTF. The chain recombines TRBV19 with TRBJ1-2, with no clear D. Deletions cut 5 bases from V and 4 bases from J, with 17 bases between. The CDR3 contains 15 residues. Germline values: CDR1 LNHDA, CDR2 SQIVND (reference sequence).

A word on this clone: The same CDR3 also results from other DNA sequences found in this sample. The gene calls are TRBV29-1 and TRBJ1-2, with no clear D. Trimming pared 4 bases from V and 2 bases from J, leaving 11 bases between. This CDR3 comprises 13 residues. The germline V gene encodes CDR1 SQVTM and CDR2 ANQGSEA. The CDR3 DNA reads as TGCAGCGTTGTAGGCCAGGCGAACTATGGCTACACCTTC. It translates to CSVVGQANYGYTF.

The gene calls are TRBV7-2 and TRBJ2-2; D uncertain. The CDR3 length is 14 residues. Germline CDR1 is SGHTA and CDR2 is FQGNSA. Trimming cost V 4 bases and J 10 bases, with 16 bases left between them. This CDR3 reads CASSSSEGYAELFF. CDR3 DNA: TGTGCCAGCAGCTCCTCGGAAGGGTACGCGGAGCTGTTTTTT.

The chain links TRBV7-9 to TRBJ1-4; TRBD1 agrees at 8 bases. Germline-derived CDR1 and CDR2 are SEHNR and FQNEAQ (reference sequence). V was clipped by 4 bases and J by 5 bases; unmatched bases: 6. The CDR3 contains 15 residues. The DNA of the CDR3 is TGTGCCAGCAGCTCCGACAGGGGATGGAATGAAAAACTGTTTTTT. This encodes CASSSDRGWNEKLFF.

The chain combines TRBV5-1 with TRBJ2-7, with a weak D call TRBD1 (6 bases). V gave up 4 bases and J gave up 6 bases, with 23 bases separating them. The CDR3 runs to 16 residues. Germline CDR1 SGHRS, CDR2 YFSETQ. This chain's CDR3 is CASSPSPGERVGEQYF. The DNA of the CDR3 is TGCGCCAGCAGCCCTTCTCCAGGGGAAAGAGTGGGCGAGCAGTACTTC.

The chain links TRBV29-1 to TRBJ1-3; TRBD1 agrees at 10 bases. Germline values: CDR1 SQVTM, CDR2 ANQGSEA. CDR3 length equals 15 residues. V was clipped by 3 bases and J by 2 bases; unmatched bases: 4. CDR3 loop: CSVDDDRGPGNTIYF. As DNA, the CDR3 is TGCAGCGTTGATGACGACAGGGGGCCTGGAAACACCATATATTTT.

The sample holds a few counts of this clone. J is TRBJ1-4 and V is TRBV4-1; D uncertain. Germline-derived CDR1 and CDR2 are MGHRA and YSYEKL. The CDR3 is 12 amino acids. With 3 bases removed from V and 6 bases from J, the gap between germline ends came to 5 bases. The CDR3 loop reads CASSQDHEKLFF. DNA for the CDR3: TGCGCCAGCAGCCAGGACCATGAAAAACTGTTTTTT.

The genes are TRBV7-2 and TRBJ1-2; D is unresolved. The CDR3 loop spans 14 amino acids. Trimming pared 1 base from V and 2 bases from J, leaving 8 bases between. Germline V gives CDR1 SGHTA, CDR2 FQGNSA. The CDR3 nucleotides are TGTGCCAGCAGCTTAGTTAACCCCAACTATGGCTACACCTTC. Amino acid sequence: CASSLVNPNYGYTF.

The rearrangement links TRBV29-1 to TRBJ2-7; D may be TRBD1 (6 bases). Trimming stripped 7 bases from V and 2 bases from J, with 15 bases between. This CDR3 has 13 residues. Germline V lookup: CDR1 SQVTM, CDR2 ANQGSEA. As DNA, the CDR3 is TGCAGCGCCGCCGACAGGAGTCCCTACGAGCAGTACTTC. Its translation is CSAADRSPYEQYF.

The gene calls are TRBV27 and TRBJ2-1, with 10 positions matching TRBD1. Trimming removed 5 bases from V and 6 bases from J; junction bases left unmatched: 7. This CDR3 contains 15 residues. From germline, CDR1 is MNHEY and CDR2 SMNVEV (reference sequence). CDR3 DNA sequence: TGTGCCAGCAGTGCCGGGACAGGGGTGTTCAATGAGCAGTTCTTC. It yields the protein CASSAGTGVFNEQFF.

The V call is TRBV2, the J call TRBJ2-7; D is tentatively TRBD1 or TRBD2 (6 bases each). CDR1 SNHLY and CDR2 FYNNEI come from the germline V gene. CDR3 length: 12 residues. V lost 8 bases, J lost 6 bases, and 14 bases lay in between. CDR3 DNA: TGTGCCAGCGGGGGGCCATTTTCCGAGCAGTACTTC. The encoded protein is CASGGPFSEQYF.

This chain joins TRBV29-1 and TRBJ1-4; D is uncertain. The CDR3 length is 12 residues. The ends were cut back, 3 bases at V and 10 bases at J, with 12 bases in the middle. CDR1 is SQVTM, CDR2 ANQGSEA, per germline. This CDR3 is CSVESGVGKLFF. The CDR3 DNA reads as TGCAGCGTTGAGAGTGGGGTTGGAAAACTGTTTTTT.

This chain links TRBV5-1 with TRBJ2-5, with a weak D call TRBD1 (6 bases). V was shortened by 1 base and J by 0 bases, with 10 bases between the two germline ends. There are 15 residues in the CDR3. Germline lookup yields CDR1 SGHRS and CDR2 YFSETQ. CDR3 sequence: CASSLTGIDQETQYF. The CDR3 DNA reads TGCGCCAGCAGCTTGACAGGGATAGACCAAGAGACCCAGTACTTC.

In its sample, this clone was seen a few times. The junction and the germline gene differ at one end; a read error may be behind it. The chain uses TRBV5-6 and TRBJ1-1; D ambiguous. There are 12 residues in the CDR3. The germline gives CDR1 SGHDT, CDR2 YYEEEE. In DNA, the CDR3 is TGTGCCAGCAGCTTCGGCAACAATGAAGCTTTCTTT. Its translation is CASSFGNNEAFF.

The genes are TRBV12-5 and TRBJ1-1; 7 nucleotides match TRBD1. V lost 7 bases, J lost 1 base, and 6 bases stayed unmatched. The CDR3 has 14 amino acids. Germline CDR1 is LGHNT and CDR2 is FRNRAP. CDR3 in amino acids: CASAVDRANTEAFF. The CDR3 DNA sequence: TGTGCTAGTGCTGTCGACAGGGCGAACACTGAAGCTTTCTTT.

This clone showed up just a few times. The J gene is TRBJ2-7, the V gene TRBV7-2; D is perhaps TRBD1 (6 bases). From germline, CDR1 is SGHTA and CDR2 FQGNSA. V lost 0 bases, J lost 6 bases, and 9 bases lay in between. There are 13 residues in the CDR3. CDR3 sequence (DNA): TGTGCCAGCAGCTTAGCGCTGGGGGCCGAGCAGTACTTC. Protein product: CASSLALGAEQYF.

J is TRBJ2-3 and V is TRBV7-7; no definite D call. Germline CDR1 reads SSHAT; CDR2 reads FNYEAQ (reference sequence). The V end was cut by 1 base, the J end by 0 bases, with 11 bases between. CDR3 length: 16 amino acids. The CDR3 region has the DNA TGTGCCAGCAGCTTAGTGGCAGACCCAAGCACAGATACGCAGTATTTT. Translating it yields CASSLVADPSTDTQYF.

The J gene is TRBJ1-1, the V gene TRBV6-5, with D unresolved. V was pared by 4 bases and J by 1 base, with 13 bases between. Germline V lookup: CDR1 MNHEY, CDR2 SVGAGI. The CDR3 runs to 15 residues. The CDR3 here is CASSFSPAWNTEAFF. For the CDR3, the DNA is TGTGCCAGCAGTTTTTCGCCTGCTTGGAACACTGAAGCTTTCTTT.

J is TRBJ2-7 and V is TRBV27; 9 bases match TRBD1. CDR1 is MNHEY and CDR2 is SMNVEV in the germline V gene (reference sequence). V lost 6 bases, J lost 5 bases, and 5 bases stayed unmatched. This CDR3 comprises 13 residues. The CDR3 nucleotides read TGTGCCAGCAGAGGGGACAGGGCCCACGAGCAGTACTTC. It is translated as CASRGDRAHEQYF.

The rearrangement joins TRBV15 to TRBJ1-5; 7 positions match TRBD1. CDR3 size: 15 residues. In germline, CDR1 is LNHNV, CDR2 YYDKDF (reference sequence). The V gene end was trimmed by 3 bases and the J gene end by 4 bases; junction bases not matched to a gene: 6. The DNA for the CDR3 is TGTGCCACCAGCAGTGGCGGGACAGAAAATCAGCCCCAGCATTTT. Amino acids: CATSSGGTENQPQHF.

This clone has more than one count but fewer than ten. The same CDR3 can be traced to other DNA sequences in this sample. The chain joins TRBV4-1 to TRBJ1-1; D uncertain. Germline loops: CDR1 MGHRA, CDR2 YSYEKL. This CDR3 is built from 14 residues. Trimming took 1 base from V and 2 from J, leaving 8 bases between them. The CDR3 DNA sequence: TGCGCCAGCAGCCAAGTGGGCGGAAACACTGAAGCTTTCTTT. Its translation is CASSQVGGNTEAFF.

The J gene is TRBJ1-1, the V gene TRBV4-1; 8 bases fit TRBD1. This CDR3 comprises 16 residues. With V trimmed by 2 bases and J by 10 bases, 15 bases remained unmatched. Germline values: CDR1 MGHRA, CDR2 YSYEKL. In nucleotides, the CDR3 is TGCGCCAGCAGCCAACCTTCCCCGGACAGGGCAACGGGAGCTTTCTTT. Translation: CASSQPSPDRATGAFF.

This chain joins TRBV25-1 and TRBJ1-5; no clear D gene. V was pared by 1 base and J by 3 bases, with 1 base between. Germline V gene data show CDR1 as MGHDK and CDR2 as SYGVNS. CDR3 length: 12 amino acids. CDR3 region: CASSEFNQPQHF. The CDR3 coding sequence is TGTGCCAGCAGTGAATTCAATCAGCCCCAGCATTTT.

The rearrangement joins TRBV5-6 to TRBJ2-1; either TRBD1 or TRBD2 may supply D (5 bases each). With 3 bases removed from V and 10 bases from J, the gap between germline ends came to 14 bases. This CDR3 is 13 amino acids long. Germline CDR1 reads SGHDT; CDR2 reads YYEEEE. The CDR3 is CASSSGTPGEQFF. The CDR3 nucleotides are TGTGCCAGCAGCTCCGGGACCCCTGGCGAGCAGTTCTTC.

The V call is TRBV6-4, the J call TRBJ2-1; 9 bases map to TRBD1. Germline assignment: CDR1 MRHNA and CDR2 SNTAGT. The junction had 6 bases not matched to a gene; V was cut back by 4 bases and J by 8 bases. The CDR3 spans 14 residues. The CDR3 here is CASSAGQGIDEQFF. CDR3 DNA sequence: TGTGCCAGCAGTGCAGGACAGGGGATCGATGAGCAGTTCTTC.